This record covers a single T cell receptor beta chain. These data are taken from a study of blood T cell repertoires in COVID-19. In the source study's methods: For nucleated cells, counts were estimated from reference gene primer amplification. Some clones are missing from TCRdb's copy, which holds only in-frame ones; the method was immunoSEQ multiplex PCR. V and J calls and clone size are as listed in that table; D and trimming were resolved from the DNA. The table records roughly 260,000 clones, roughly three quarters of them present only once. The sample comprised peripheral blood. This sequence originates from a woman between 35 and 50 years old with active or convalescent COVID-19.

The CDR3 nucleotides are TGTGCCACCAGCAGAGATGCAGAGGGAGAAAAACTGTTTTTT. This translates into CATSRDAEGEKLFF. The chain recombines TRBV15 with TRBJ1-4; D gene uncertain. This CDR3 has 14 residues. Per the germline V gene, CDR1 is LNHNV and CDR2 is YYDKDF (reference sequence). V was clipped by 0 bases and J by 8 bases, with 10 bases between them. Drawing the rest from reference TRBV15 and TRBJ1-4, the complete variable domain is DAMVIQNPRYQVTQFGKPVTLSCSQTLNHNVMYWYQQKSSQAPKLLFHYYDKDFNNEADTPDNFQSRRPNTSFCFLDIRSPGLGDTAMYLCATSRDAEGEKLFFGSGTQLSVL.